A selection of T cell receptor beta chains follows, all from one sample in a study of human T cells and chemical hapten exposure. In TCRdb, the RACE reads were re-called with MiXCR into one record per CDR3 protein. The repertoire holds about 140,000 distinct CDR3 sequences, with 10% to 15% as singletons. Sequenced material: whole blood, taken in connection with sensitization to the hapten diphenylcyclopropenone (DPC). These TCRs come from a woman aged 45-59 years with alopecia areata. Some clones in this sample may be carry-over from other donors' samples. CDR3s include the opening cysteine and the closing phenylalanine or tryptophan. A D gene is named only where the DNA matches it firmly. Some rows mark clone size as missing; the rest say once, few, many or name a class of expanded clone.

V gene	J gene	clone size	D gene	CDR3 protein	CDR3 DNA
TRBV10-3	TRBJ2-1	many	TRBD2	CAISGAGGNEQFF	TGTGCCATCAGTGGGGCCGGGGGGAATGAGCAGTTCTTC
TRBV20-1	TRBJ1-2	-	-	CSAGGRTANYGYTF	TGCAGTGCTGGGGGGAGGACAGCTAACTATGGCTACACCTTC
TRBV29-1	TRBJ2-5	few	-	CSVGVGGETQYF	TGCAGCGTTGGTGTGGGAGGAGAGACCCAGTACTTC
TRBV19	TRBJ2-4	few	-	CASSPGLIDIQYF	TGTGCCAGTAGTCCGGGGTTAATTGACATTCAGTACTTC
TRBV11-1	TRBJ2-5	few	-	CASSDGGGETQYF	TGTGCCAGCAGCGATGGGGGTGGAGAGACCCAGTACTTC
TRBV10-1	TRBJ2-5	many	TRBD1	CASSAGQGGETQYF	TGCGCCAGCAGCGCCGGACAGGGGGGAGAGACCCAGTACTTC
TRBV6-2/TRBV6-3	TRBJ2-1	few	-	CASRPTGGWYNEQFF	TGTGCCAGCAGGCCCACGGGGGGCTGGTACAATGAGCAGTTCTTC
TRBV18	TRBJ2-6	many	-	CASSPDRLGRSGANVLTF	TGTGCCAGCTCACCCGACAGGCTAGGCCGCTCTGGGGCCAACGTCCTGACTTTC
TRBV20-1	TRBJ2-3	-	TRBD2	CSAPTITSGRADTQYF	TGCAGTGCTCCCACCATTACTAGCGGGAGGGCGGATACGCAGTATTTT
TRBV12-3/TRBV12-4	TRBJ2-7	few	TRBD2	CASRPGLAGYYEQYF	TGTGCCAGCAGGCCGGGACTAGCGGGATACTACGAGCAGTACTTC
TRBV4-2	TRBJ2-2	-	TRBD1	CASRSQTGSTGELFF	TGTGCCAGCAGATCTCAGACAGGGAGCACCGGGGAGCTGTTTTTT
TRBV6-8	TRBJ2-3	-	TRBD2	CASPFGGGSTDTQYF	TGTGCCAGCCCCTTCGGCGGGGGGAGCACAGATACGCAGTATTTT
TRBV6-2/TRBV6-3	TRBJ1-5	-	-	CASSSPGPTVLYQHF	TGTGCCAGCAGTTCCCCGGGACCGACGGTTTTGTACCAGCATTTT
TRBV7-2	TRBJ2-7	few	-	CASSPPKAEQYF	TGTGCCAGCAGTCCCCCTAAGGCCGAGCAGTACTTC
TRBV4-2	TRBJ2-2	few	TRBD2	CASSPAGGAGRNTGELFF	TGTGCCAGCAGCCCCGCCGGGGGGGCCGGTCGGAACACCGGGGAGCTGTTTTTT
TRBV6-5	TRBJ2-7	many	-	CASRRDGYEQYF	TGTGCCAGCAGAAGGGACGGATACGAGCAGTACTTC
TRBV7-3	TRBJ1-1	-	-	CASSSKENTEAFF	TGTGCCAGCAGCTCTAAGGAGAACACTGAAGCTTTCTTT
TRBV20-1	TRBJ2-7	few	TRBD2	CSASGGRVIYEQYF	TGCAGTGCTAGTGGCGGGAGGGTGATCTACGAGCAGTACTTC
TRBV18	TRBJ2-5	-	-	CASSPGTDPQTQYF	TGTGCCAGCTCACCCGGGACTGACCCTCAGACCCAGTACTTC
TRBV4-1	TRBJ2-5	many	-	CASSQKGHEDQETQYF	TGCGCCAGCAGCCAAAAGGGACATGAGGACCAAGAGACCCAGTACTTC
TRBV20-1	TRBJ1-3	-	-	CSASTGQGNTIYF	TGCAGTGCTTCGACTGGGCAAGGAAACACCATATATTTT
TRBV18	TRBJ2-3	-	-	CASSPKGTADTQYF	TGTGCCAGCTCACCAAAGGGCACAGCGGATACGCAGTATTTT
TRBV5-1	TRBJ2-1	-	TRBD2	CASSPGLAGGPVNEQFF	TGCGCCAGCAGCCCAGGACTAGCGGGAGGGCCTGTCAATGAGCAGTTCTTC
TRBV20-1	TRBJ1-1	many	-	CSARGLRGTEAFF	TGCAGTGCTAGAGGGCTTCGGGGGACTGAAGCTTTCTTT
TRBV30	TRBJ1-1	many	-	CAWDFGTVQVEAFF	TGTGCCTGGGACTTCGGGACGGTACAGGTGGAGGCTTTCTTT
TRBV7-8	TRBJ2-1	many	TRBD1	CASSSTGDYNEQFF	TGTGCCAGCAGCTCTACAGGGGACTACAATGAGCAGTTCTTC
TRBV20-1	TRBJ2-7	-	-	CSARDGKGVGYEQYF	TGCAGTGCTAGAGATGGTAAAGGGGTGGGCTACGAGCAGTACTTC
TRBV5-6	TRBJ1-2	-	-	CASSPDAGLEYGYTF	TGTGCCAGCAGCCCCGACGCCGGACTAGAGTATGGCTACACCTTC
TRBV12-3/TRBV12-4	TRBJ2-2	many	-	CASSFHETGELFF	TGTGCCAGCAGTTTCCATGAAACCGGGGAGCTGTTTTTT
TRBV19	TRBJ1-2	many	-	CASKVGEGGNYGYTF	TGTGCCAGTAAGGTTGGCGAAGGAGGGAACTATGGCTACACCTTC
TRBV7-9	TRBJ2-7	-	-	CASSLREAAGAYEQYF	TGTGCCAGCAGCCTCAGGGAGGCAGCAGGAGCCTACGAGCAGTACTTC
TRBV28	TRBJ2-1	-	TRBD1	CASEGQGLNEQFF	TGTGCCAGTGAAGGACAGGGACTCAATGAGCAGTTCTTC
TRBV5-1	TRBJ2-3	-	-	CASSLWTGTHRATDTQYF	TGCGCCAGCAGCTTGTGGACCGGGACCCACAGGGCCACAGATACGCAGTATTTT
TRBV7-2	TRBJ1-5	many	TRBD1	CASSARQGAGQPQHF	TGTGCCAGCAGCGCAAGACAGGGGGCCGGTCAGCCCCAGCATTTT
TRBV20-1	TRBJ2-2	-	TRBD1	CSARVQGYTGELFF	TGCAGTGCTAGAGTACAGGGGTACACCGGGGAGCTGTTTTTT
TRBV10-2	TRBJ2-1	many	-	CASSESSLTYNEQFF	TGCGCCAGCAGTGAGTCGTCGCTAACATACAATGAGCAGTTCTTC
TRBV7-3	TRBJ2-6	-	-	CASSLSLTGANVLTF	TGTGCCAGCAGCTTAAGCTTAACTGGGGCCAACGTCCTGACTTTC
TRBV2	TRBJ2-3	-	-	CASLSLGGTQYF	TGTGCCAGCCTCAGCCTAGGGGGTACGCAGTATTTT
TRBV20-1	TRBJ2-7	-	TRBD1	CSARGQGWNEQYF	TGCAGTGCTAGAGGACAGGGGTGGAACGAGCAGTACTTC
TRBV10-3	TRBJ1-6	-	-	CAISGQENSPLHF	TGTGCCATCAGTGGGCAGGAAAATTCACCCCTCCACTTT
TRBV2	TRBJ1-2	-	TRBD1	CASRGQGYGYTF	TGTGCCAGCAGGGGACAGGGCTATGGCTACACCTTC
TRBV5-1	TRBJ2-2	few	-	CASSFVSNTGELFF	TGCGCCAGCAGCTTCGTCTCTAACACCGGGGAGCTGTTTTTT
TRBV9	TRBJ1-2	-	-	CASTGKPLGGYTF	TGTGCCAGTACGGGGAAGCCCCTGGGTGGCTACACCTTC
TRBV7-2	TRBJ1-5	-	TRBD1	CASSSRQGYQPQHF	TGTGCCAGCAGCTCCCGACAGGGCTATCAGCCCCAGCATTTT
TRBV30	TRBJ2-1	-	TRBD1	CAWSVGTVYNEQFF	TGTGCCTGGAGTGTGGGGACAGTCTACAATGAGCAGTTCTTC
TRBV12-3/TRBV12-4	TRBJ1-1	many	-	CASNFGQPNTEAFF	TGTGCCAGCAACTTCGGACAGCCGAACACTGAAGCTTTCTTT
TRBV20-1	TRBJ2-3	few	TRBD2	CSARDRTTSGRGSTDTQYF	TGCAGTGCTAGAGATAGGACGACTAGCGGGAGAGGGAGCACAGATACGCAGTATTTT
TRBV14	TRBJ1-1	few	TRBD1	CASSQPGGGTEAFF	TGTGCCAGCAGCCAACCAGGGGGCGGCACTGAAGCTTTCTTT
TRBV19	TRBJ1-1	-	-	CASSINRVANTEAFF	TGTGCCAGTAGTATTAATCGGGTGGCGAACACTGAAGCTTTCTTT
TRBV6-5	TRBJ1-2	-	TRBD1	CASSSITGVNYGYTF	TGTGCCAGCAGTTCCATTACAGGGGTTAACTATGGCTACACCTTC
TRBV18	TRBJ1-1	few	-	CASSPYLLWGNTEAFF	TGTGCCAGCTCGCCCTACCTACTGTGGGGGAACACTGAAGCTTTCTTT
TRBV5-1	TRBJ2-1	few	-	CASSLEGRRGEQFF	TGCGCCAGCAGCTTGGAGGGCCGGCGGGGTGAGCAGTTCTTC
TRBV29-1	TRBJ2-4	many	TRBD2	CSVQREGLAKNIQYF	TGCAGCGTTCAGCGGGAGGGCCTTGCCAAAAACATTCAGTACTTC
TRBV29-1	TRBJ2-7	many	TRBD1	CSFTGTGGWQYF	TGCAGCTTCACCGGGACAGGGGGCTGGCAGTACTTC
TRBV11-2	TRBJ2-3	many	TRBD2	CASSLVAGPSFTDTQYF	TGTGCCAGCAGCTTAGTAGCGGGACCTTCTTTCACAGATACGCAGTATTTT